One sample yielded the 30 T cell receptor beta chains listed below, sequenced in a study of beta chain features in type 1 diabetes. Study-wide findings and caveats: In every one of the four CD4+ subsets, TCRB CDR3s were moderately but significantly shorter in Type 1 diabetes patients.

Every isolated RNA sample was fully reverse transcribed, so sequencing captured expressed TCRB transcripts. Profiled with immunoSEQ multiplex PCR; TCRdb holds only in-frame clones, not every one. The repertoire has 640,000 or so clones, 11% to 15% of them found once; the top ten carry 0.03% to 0.045%. Antigens for these TCRs are unknown. The source material was naive CD4+ T cells from blood. These receptor sequences come from a man aged 18-30 years with type 1 diabetes.

The gene calls are TRBV6-5 and TRBJ2-5; possibly TRBD2 for D (6 bases). The V end was cut by 6 bases, the J end by 5 bases, with 10 bases between. The V gene's germline CDR1 is MNHEY and CDR2 SVGAGI. This CDR3 is built from 12 residues. The CDR3 coding sequence is TGTGCCAGCAGGAGGAGGGATGAGACCCAGTACTTC. Its translation is CASRRRDETQYF.

The V and J genes are TRBV18 and TRBJ2-5; a possible D gene is TRBD1 (6 bases). V was clipped by 3 bases and J by 5 bases, with 16 bases between them. This CDR3 is built from 15 residues. Germline V gene lookup returns CDR1 KGHSH and CDR2 LQKENI. The DNA of the CDR3 is TGTGCCAGCTCACCGAAGGCAGGGGCGAGGGAGACCCAGTACTTC. Translating gives CASSPKAGARETQYF. The entire variable domain, with the rest obtained from reference TRBV18 and TRBJ2-5, is as follows: NAGVMQNPRHLVRRRGQEARLRCSPMKGHSHVYWYRQLPEEGLKFMVYLQKENIIDESGMPKERFSAEFPKEGPSILRIQQVVRGDSAAYFCASSPKAGARETQYFGPGTRLLVL.

The chain carries TRBV7-9 and TRBJ2-1, with TRBD2 matching over 7 bases. Germline-derived CDR1 and CDR2 are SEHNR and FQNEAQ (reference sequence). V lost 5 bases and J lost 3; bases outside the gene matches: 7. This CDR3 spans 15 amino acids. The CDR3 protein is CASSPERGRYNEQFF. CDR3 nucleotides: TGTGCCAGCAGCCCCGAGCGGGGACGCTACAATGAGCAGTTCTTC.

The chain couples TRBV6-5 to TRBJ1-3, with no clear D. The CDR3 is made up of 14 amino acids. Deletions cut 2 bases from V and 0 bases from J, with 5 bases between. From germline, CDR1 is MNHEY and CDR2 SVGAGI. The CDR3 DNA reads TGTGCCAGCAGTTACCAGAGCTCTGGAAACACCATATATTTT. Amino acid sequence: CASSYQSSGNTIYF.

The chain links TRBV10-3 to TRBJ1-2; D possibly corresponds to TRBD1 (5 bases). This CDR3 comprises 13 residues. Germline values: CDR1 ENHRY, CDR2 SYGVKD. V lost 1 base to trimming and J lost 8 bases, with 11 bases between them. This CDR3 reads CAISEFQGGGYTF. The CDR3, as DNA: TGTGCCATCAGTGAGTTCCAGGGCGGGGGCTACACCTTC.

This clone has a handful of counts. The chain couples TRBV7-4 to TRBJ2-5; D not resolved. V was pared by 2 bases and J by 4 bases, with 14 bases between. This CDR3 is 15 amino acids long. Germline V gene data show CDR1 as SGHVT and CDR2 as SQSDAQ. This CDR3 reads CASSLKQTPGETQYF. CDR3 in DNA: TGTGCCAGCAGCTTAAAACAAACCCCGGGAGAGACCCAGTACTTC.

V gene TRBV4-2 combines with J gene TRBJ2-5; TRBD1 might be the D (8 bases). The germline gives CDR1 LGHNA, CDR2 YNFKEQ. V lost 3 bases, J lost 5 bases, and 25 bases lay in between. The CDR3 is 18 amino acids. The DNA for the CDR3 is TGTGCCAGCAGCCAGGAGCCGGGACAGGCGGCCGGGGGGGAGACCCAGTACTTC. This gives the protein CASSQEPGQAAGGETQYF.

This clone was counted between two and nine times. J is TRBJ1-3 and V is TRBV7-2; the D gene is possibly TRBD1 (5 bases). CDR1 and CDR2 from the germline V gene are SGHTA and FQGNSA. CDR3 size: 15 residues. V shed 3 bases and J shed 2 bases, with 11 bases lying between them. The CDR3 loop reads CASSFGTGAGNTIYF. For the CDR3, the DNA is TGTGCCAGCAGCTTCGGGACCGGCGCTGGAAACACCATATATTTT.

The CDR3 nucleotides read TGCAGCGTCCGCCGAAGGGACATGGGGACCTACGAGCAGTACTTC. Translating gives CSVRRRDMGTYEQYF. V gene TRBV29-1 combines with J gene TRBJ2-7; D perhaps matches TRBD1 (6 bases). V lost 6 bases, J lost 2 bases, and 20 bases lay in between. Germline V gene sequence: CDR1 SQVTM, CDR2 ANQGSEA. This CDR3 has 15 amino acids.

This clone was counted a few times. The rearrangement joins TRBV11-2 to TRBJ2-5; possible D gene TRBD2, 6 bases. V gave up 3 bases and J gave up 3 bases, with 17 bases separating them. The CDR3 covers 16 residues. The germline gives CDR1 SGHAT, CDR2 FQNNGV. As DNA, the CDR3 is TGTGCCAGCAGCTTGGGTCAAGGGACTCAGAAAGAGACCCAGTACTTC. Translating it yields CASSLGQGTQKETQYF.

This clone was picked up a small number of times. The chain recombines TRBV19 with TRBJ2-3; D is perhaps TRBD2 (5 bases). The V gene's germline CDR1 is LNHDA and CDR2 SQIVND (reference sequence). Trimming pared 4 bases from V and 2 bases from J, leaving 13 bases between. The CDR3 loop spans 15 amino acids. The CDR3 region is CASSTQRFLTDTQYF. The CDR3 coding sequence is TGTGCCAGTAGTACGCAGCGGTTCCTCACAGATACGCAGTATTTT.

This clone was observed a handful of times. The rearrangement links TRBV5-5 to TRBJ2-7; 8 bases are a match to TRBD1. V was pared by 0 bases and J by 0 bases, with 11 bases of the junction left unmatched. Germline V gene sequence: CDR1 SGHKS, CDR2 YYEKEE (reference sequence). There are 18 residues in the CDR3. CDR3: CASSLEGQGKPYSYEQYF. The DNA of the CDR3 is TGTGCCAGCAGCTTGGAAGGACAGGGAAAACCATACTCCTACGAGCAGTACTTC.

This clone was recorded a few times. The chain uses TRBV11-2 and TRBJ2-3, with D perhaps assigned TRBD1 or TRBD2 (5 bases each). Trimming shortened V by 4 bases and J by 6 bases, and 8 bases separated the two germline ends. This CDR3 has 12 residues. CDR1 is SGHAT and CDR2 is FQNNGV in the germline V gene. The CDR3 protein is CASSSWGDTQYF. As DNA, the CDR3 is TGTGCCAGCAGCTCCTGGGGGGATACGCAGTATTTT.

The table lists this clone with a few counts. The rearrangement uses TRBV30 and TRBJ1-1, with TRBD1 identical over 7 bases. Per germline, CDR1 GTSNPN and CDR2 SVGIG (reference sequence). This CDR3 is 13 amino acids long. The trim removed 4 bases at V and 1 base at J, leaving 3 bases unmatched. The CDR3 loop reads CAWNKGANTEAFF. The CDR3 region has the DNA TGTGCCTGGAATAAGGGGGCGAACACTGAAGCTTTCTTT.

This clone turned up a few times. The chain uses TRBV23-1 and TRBJ1-5; D uncertain. TRBV23-1 is identified as an open reading frame with a role that is uncertain. Trimming removed 6 bases from V and 0 bases from J, with 12 bases in between. There are 15 residues in the CDR3. CDR3 in DNA: TGCGCCAGCAGGCGGACGGCTGATAGCAATCAGCCCCAGCATTTT. Its protein product is CASRRTADSNQPQHF.

This clone has only a few counts. The sample contains more than one DNA sequence encoding this CDR3. This chain joins TRBV18 and TRBJ2-1, with 7 bases aligning to TRBD1. The CDR3 has 15 amino acids. Germline CDR1 is KGHSH and CDR2 is LQKENI. J lost 2 bases, V lost 1 base, and 2 bases had no gene match. This chain's CDR3 is CASSPQQGAYNEQFF. CDR3 sequence (DNA): TGTGCCAGCTCACCACAGCAGGGGGCCTACAATGAGCAGTTCTTC.

This clone was seen more than once but under ten times. The rearrangement joins TRBV10-3 to TRBJ1-1; D call uncertain. Between the trimmed V and J ends, which lost 0 bases and 1 base, there was a span of 6 bases. The CDR3 totals 14 residues. In germline, CDR1 is ENHRY, CDR2 SYGVKD. The CDR3 nucleotides are TGTGCCATCAGTGAGTCGGTTCCGAACACTGAAGCTTTCTTT. Amino acids: CAISESVPNTEAFF.

This chain uses TRBV6-6 with TRBJ2-6; D not certain. The V end was cut by 5 bases, the J end by 0 bases, with 5 bases between. Germline CDR1 and CDR2: MNHNY and SVGAGI (reference sequence). This CDR3 contains 14 residues. The CDR3 sequence is CASSPDSGANVLTF. The DNA of the CDR3 is TGTGCCAGCAGTCCAGACTCTGGGGCCAACGTCCTGACTTTC.

This clone was counted only a few times. The chain is built from TRBV15 and TRBJ2-7, with D perhaps matching TRBD1 (6 bases). Between the trimmed V and J ends, which lost 5 bases and 2 bases, there was a span of 16 bases. From germline, CDR1 is LNHNV and CDR2 YYDKDF (reference sequence). CDR3 size: 15 residues. This CDR3 is CATSRQRTDAYEQYF. For the CDR3, the DNA is TGTGCCACCAGCCGACAAAGGACAGACGCCTACGAGCAGTACTTC.

This clone was seen only a few times. This rearrangement joins TRBV10-3 to TRBJ2-5; tentatively, D is TRBD2 (6 bases). CDR1 is ENHRY and CDR2 is SYGVKD in the germline V gene. V shed 0 bases and J shed 3 bases, with 14 bases lying between them. The CDR3 has 16 residues. The CDR3 DNA is TGTGCCATCAGTGAGTCCCTAGCGAGTACCAAAGAGACCCAGTACTTC. Translated: CAISESLASTKETQYF.

This clone has a handful of counts. The chain recombines TRBV29-1 with TRBJ2-1; TRBD2 matches 12 bases. From germline, CDR1 is SQVTM and CDR2 ANQGSEA. V lost 6 bases and J lost 4; bases outside the gene matches: 4. The CDR3 is 14 amino acids. The CDR3 loop is CSVRTSGVYNEQFF. In DNA, the CDR3 is TGCAGCGTAAGGACTAGCGGGGTATACAATGAGCAGTTCTTC.

This clone was found a few times. The rearrangement joins TRBV11-2 to TRBJ2-3; D is ambiguous. Germline V gene sequence: CDR1 SGHAT, CDR2 FQNNGV. The length of the CDR3 is 14 residues. V was pared by 5 bases and J by 6 bases, with 15 bases between. CDR3 sequence (DNA): TGTGCCAGCAGCCTCGGGCGACCGCGCGATACGCAGTATTTT. Encoded protein: CASSLGRPRDTQYF.

V gene TRBV4-3 combines with J gene TRBJ1-2; 7 bases are shared with TRBD1. The trim removed 4 bases at V and 8 bases at J, leaving 7 bases unmatched. Germline lookup yields CDR1 LGHNA and CDR2 YSLEER. The length of the CDR3 is 13 residues. The CDR3 nucleotides read TGCGCCAGCAGCCGGTCGACAGGGTACGGCTACACCTTC. Translating it yields CASSRSTGYGYTF.

This chain connects TRBV14 to TRBJ2-1; unclear D gene. With 0 bases removed from V and 11 bases from J, the gap between germline ends came to 5 bases. The CDR3 sequence is 11 residues long. Germline CDR1 and CDR2: SGHDN and FVKESK. The CDR3 reads CASSQEYKQFF. The CDR3 DNA is TGTGCCAGCAGCCAAGAGTACAAGCAGTTCTTC. Filled out from reference TRBV14 and TRBJ2-1, the complete variable domain reads EAGVTQFPSHSVIEKGQTVTLRCDPISGHDNLYWYRRVMGKEIKFLLHFVKESKQDESGMPNNRFLAERTGGTYSTLKVQPAELEDSGVYFCASSQEYKQFFGPGTRLTVL.

This clone occurred a few times. V usage is TRBV18 and J usage is TRBJ2-7; D is perhaps TRBD1 (5 bases). V was clipped by 3 bases and J by 2 bases, with 20 bases between them. Germline CDR1 and CDR2: KGHSH and LQKENI. This CDR3 has 17 residues. CDR3 bases: TGTGCCAGCTCACCGCTCCCCCGTCGTGGCAGGGCCTACGAGCAGTACTTC. This gives the protein CASSPLPRRGRAYEQYF.

The V call is TRBV18, the J call TRBJ2-3; possible D gene TRBD2, 6 bases. This CDR3 spans 14 amino acids. V lost 2 bases and J 4 bases, leaving 10 bases between the germline ends. Per the germline V gene, CDR1 is KGHSH and CDR2 is LQKENI. The CDR3 here is CASSPYGRSDTQYF. CDR3 sequence (DNA): TGTGCCAGCTCACCATACGGGAGATCAGATACGCAGTATTTT.

The genes are TRBV6-5 and TRBJ2-5, with 10 bases aligning to TRBD2. The CDR3 totals 15 residues. V shed 4 bases and J 5 bases; nucleotides not matched to a gene: 7. CDR1 and CDR2 from the germline V gene are MNHEY and SVGAGI. The CDR3 DNA is TGTGCCAGCAGTTCGAGCGGGGGGGCCTACGAGACCCAGTACTTC. It encodes CASSSSGGAYETQYF.

In its sample, this clone was seen a few times. This sequence joins TRBV2 and TRBJ2-1; 12 bases match TRBD2. CDR3 length: 15 amino acids. CDR1 and CDR2 (germline): SNHLY, FYNNEI. The V gene end was trimmed by 6 bases and the J gene end by 8 bases; junction bases not matched to a gene: 8. As DNA, the CDR3 is TGTGCCAGCAGCGCGACGGGACTAGCGGGCGATGAGCAGTTCTTC. Amino acids: CASSATGLAGDEQFF.

This clone was seen only a few times. This chain uses TRBV7-9 with TRBJ1-2; D possibly corresponds to TRBD1 (6 bases). CDR3 size: 12 residues. Germline V CDR1 and CDR2: SEHNR, FQNEAQ (reference sequence). V lost 4 bases to trimming and J lost 7 bases, with 10 bases between them. The CDR3 spells CASSSGGVGYTF. The DNA for the CDR3 is TGTGCCAGCAGCTCTGGGGGCGTTGGCTACACCTTC.

The genes are TRBV29-1 and TRBJ2-7; a weak D match, TRBD2 (6 bases). CDR3 length: 13 amino acids. The germline gives CDR1 SQVTM, CDR2 ANQGSEA. V lost 4 bases, J lost 2 bases, and 12 bases lay in between. CDR3 loop: CSVAGGDTYEQYF. CDR3 coding DNA: TGCAGCGTTGCCGGGGGTGACACCTACGAGCAGTACTTC.